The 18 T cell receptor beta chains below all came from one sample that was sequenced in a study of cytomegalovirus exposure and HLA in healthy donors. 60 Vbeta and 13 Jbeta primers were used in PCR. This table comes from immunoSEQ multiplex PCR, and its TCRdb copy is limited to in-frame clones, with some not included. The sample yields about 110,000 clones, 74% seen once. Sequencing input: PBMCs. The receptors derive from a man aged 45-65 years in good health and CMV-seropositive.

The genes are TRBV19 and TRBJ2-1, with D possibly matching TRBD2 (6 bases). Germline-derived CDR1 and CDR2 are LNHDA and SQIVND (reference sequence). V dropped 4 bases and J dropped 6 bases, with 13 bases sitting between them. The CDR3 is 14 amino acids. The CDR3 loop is CASSNSGDGNEQFF. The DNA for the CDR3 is TGTGCCAGTAGTAACTCGGGGGATGGCAATGAGCAGTTCTTC.

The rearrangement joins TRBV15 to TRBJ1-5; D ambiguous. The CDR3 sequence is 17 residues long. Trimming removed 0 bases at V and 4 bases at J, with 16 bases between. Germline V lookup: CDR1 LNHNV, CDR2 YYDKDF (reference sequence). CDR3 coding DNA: TGTGCCACCAGCAGAGATCGGGGAGCCATGGGGAATCAGCCCCAGCATTTT. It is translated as CATSRDRGAMGNQPQHF.

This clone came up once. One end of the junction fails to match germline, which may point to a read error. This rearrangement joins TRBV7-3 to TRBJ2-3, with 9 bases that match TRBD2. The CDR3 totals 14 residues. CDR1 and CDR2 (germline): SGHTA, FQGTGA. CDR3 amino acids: CASSITLAGDTQYF. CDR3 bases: TGTGCCAGCAGCATAACACTAGCGGGAGATACGCAGTATTTT.

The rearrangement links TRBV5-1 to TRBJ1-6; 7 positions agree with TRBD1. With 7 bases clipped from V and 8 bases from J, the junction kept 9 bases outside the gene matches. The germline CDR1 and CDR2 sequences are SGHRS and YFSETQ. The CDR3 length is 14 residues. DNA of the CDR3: TGCGCCAGCTGTGACAGGGAGAACCATTCACCCCTCCACTTT. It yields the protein CASCDRENHSPLHF. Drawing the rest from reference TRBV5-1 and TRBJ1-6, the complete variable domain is KAGVTQTPRYLIKTRGQQVTLSCSPISGHRSVSWYQQTPGQGLQFLFEYFSETQRNKGNFPGRFSGRQFSNSRSEMNVSTLELGDSALYLCASCDRENHSPLHFGNGTRLTVT.

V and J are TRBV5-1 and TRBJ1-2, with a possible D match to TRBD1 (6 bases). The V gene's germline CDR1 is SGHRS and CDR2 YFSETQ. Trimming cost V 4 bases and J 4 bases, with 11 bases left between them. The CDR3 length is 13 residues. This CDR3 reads CASSMGQGYGYTF. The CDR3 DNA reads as TGCGCCAGCAGCATGGGACAAGGCTATGGCTACACCTTC.

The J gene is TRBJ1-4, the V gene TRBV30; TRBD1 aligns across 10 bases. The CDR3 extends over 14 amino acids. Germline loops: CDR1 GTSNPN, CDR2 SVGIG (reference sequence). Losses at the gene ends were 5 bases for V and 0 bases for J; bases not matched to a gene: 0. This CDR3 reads CAWGQGATNEKLFF. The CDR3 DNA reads TGTGCCTGGGGACAGGGGGCAACTAATGAAAAACTGTTTTTT.

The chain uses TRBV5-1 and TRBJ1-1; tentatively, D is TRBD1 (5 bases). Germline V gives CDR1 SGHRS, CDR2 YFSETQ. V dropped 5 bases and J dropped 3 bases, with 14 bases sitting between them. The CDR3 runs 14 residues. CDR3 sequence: CASSSLQGDTEAFF. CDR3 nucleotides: TGCGCCAGCAGTAGCCTCCAGGGCGACACTGAAGCTTTCTTT.

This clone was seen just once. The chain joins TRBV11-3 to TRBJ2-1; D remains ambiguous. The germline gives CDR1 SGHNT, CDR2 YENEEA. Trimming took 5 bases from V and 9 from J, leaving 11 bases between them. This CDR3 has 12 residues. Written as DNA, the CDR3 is TGTGCCAGCAGCCCAAGACGAGGTGAGCAGTTCTTC. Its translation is CASSPRRGEQFF.

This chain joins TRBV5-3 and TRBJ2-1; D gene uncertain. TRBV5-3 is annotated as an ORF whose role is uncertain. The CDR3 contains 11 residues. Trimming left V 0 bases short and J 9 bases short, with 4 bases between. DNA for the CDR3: TGTGCCAGAAGCTTGGGGGCTGAGCAGTTCTTC. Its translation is CARSLGAEQFF.

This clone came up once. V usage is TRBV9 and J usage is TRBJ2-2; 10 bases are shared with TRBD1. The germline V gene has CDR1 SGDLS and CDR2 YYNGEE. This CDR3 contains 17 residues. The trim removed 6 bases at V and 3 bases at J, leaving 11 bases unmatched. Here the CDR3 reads CASNRDRGLFDTGELFF. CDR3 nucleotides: TGTGCCAGCAACCGGGACAGGGGCTTGTTTGACACCGGGGAGCTGTTTTTT.

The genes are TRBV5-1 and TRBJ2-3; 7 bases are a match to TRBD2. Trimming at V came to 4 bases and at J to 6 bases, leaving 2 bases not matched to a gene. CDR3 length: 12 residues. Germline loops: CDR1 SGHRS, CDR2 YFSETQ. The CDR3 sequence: CASSPGGDTQYF. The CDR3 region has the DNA TGCGCCAGCAGCCCGGGAGGCGATACGCAGTATTTT.

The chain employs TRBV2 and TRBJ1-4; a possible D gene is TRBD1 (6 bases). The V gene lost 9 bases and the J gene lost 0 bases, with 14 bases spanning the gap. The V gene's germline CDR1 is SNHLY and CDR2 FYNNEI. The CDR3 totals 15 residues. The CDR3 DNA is TGTGCCAGTAACAGGGTTGGGACAACTAATGAAAAACTGTTTTTT. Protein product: CASNRVGTTNEKLFF.

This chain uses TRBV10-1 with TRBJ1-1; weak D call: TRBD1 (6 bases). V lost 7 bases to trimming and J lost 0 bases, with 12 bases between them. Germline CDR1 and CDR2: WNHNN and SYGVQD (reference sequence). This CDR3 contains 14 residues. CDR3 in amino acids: CASIVGTLNTEAFF. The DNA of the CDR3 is TGCGCCAGCATCGTCGGGACACTGAACACTGAAGCTTTCTTT.

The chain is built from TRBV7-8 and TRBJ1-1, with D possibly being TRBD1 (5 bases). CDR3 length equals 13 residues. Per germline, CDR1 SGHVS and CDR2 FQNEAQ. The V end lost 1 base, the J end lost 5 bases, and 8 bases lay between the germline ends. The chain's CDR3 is CASSLGKGTEAFF. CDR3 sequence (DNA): TGTGCCAGCAGCTTAGGGAAGGGGACTGAAGCTTTCTTT.

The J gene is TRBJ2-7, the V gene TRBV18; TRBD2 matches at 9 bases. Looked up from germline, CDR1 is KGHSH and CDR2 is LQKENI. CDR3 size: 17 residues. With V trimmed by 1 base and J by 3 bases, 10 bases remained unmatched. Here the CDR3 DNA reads TGTGCCAGCTCACCACATAGGGGCGGGAGGGCCAACTACGAGCAGTACTTC. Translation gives CASSPHRGGRANYEQYF.

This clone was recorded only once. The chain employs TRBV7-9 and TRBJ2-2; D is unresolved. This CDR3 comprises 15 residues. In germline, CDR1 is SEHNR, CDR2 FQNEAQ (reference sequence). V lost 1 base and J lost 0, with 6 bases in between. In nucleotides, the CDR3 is TGTGCCAGCAGCTTAGGTTATTCGAACACCGGGGAGCTGTTTTTT. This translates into CASSLGYSNTGELFF.

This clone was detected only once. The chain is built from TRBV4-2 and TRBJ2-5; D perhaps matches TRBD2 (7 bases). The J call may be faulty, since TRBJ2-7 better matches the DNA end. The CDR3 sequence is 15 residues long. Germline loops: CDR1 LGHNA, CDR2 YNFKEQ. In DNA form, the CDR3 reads TGTGCCAGCAGCCAAGCTGGGGGGGCACGAAGCGAGCAGTACTTC. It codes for CASSQAGGARSEQYF.

The CDR3 region has the DNA TGTGCCAGCAGTTACTCATATGGCTACACCTTC. Protein: CASSYSYGYTF. The J gene is TRBJ1-2, the V gene TRBV2, with no clear D. V was clipped by 5 bases and J by 5 bases, with 6 bases between them. CDR1 is SNHLY and CDR2 is FYNNEI in the germline V gene. This CDR3 is 11 amino acids long.